The 14 T cell receptor beta chains reported below all come from one sample, sequenced in a study of T-cell reconstitution after alpha-beta-depleted transplantation in children. During its preparation, the TCRbeta library received unique molecular identifiers. TCRdb fed the PCR reads into MiXCR, producing one record per CDR3 protein. Of around 370,000 distinct CDR3 sequences detected, approximately 10% appear once; the ten largest clones hold 2.4%. The source material was PBMCs from the stem cell graft donor, sampled from the stem cell graft. These receptors were taken from a human donor who donated a stem cell graft to a child with acute lymphoblastic leukemia.

This rearrangement joins TRBV7-2 to TRBJ2-7, with 8 bases matching TRBD1. V was clipped by 1 base and J by 5 bases; unmatched bases: 4. From germline, CDR1 is SGHTA and CDR2 FQGNSA. This CDR3 is 14 amino acids long. The CDR3 DNA sequence: TGTGCCAGCAGCTTAGTCCCGACAGGGGACGAGCAGTACTTC. This codes for CASSLVPTGDEQYF.

This clonotype has a handful of counts. CDR3 nucleotide sequence: TGTGCCACCAGTGATCCACGGGTAGCGGTCGATGAGCAGTTCTTC. It codes for CATSDPRVAVDEQFF. The V call is TRBV24-1, the J call TRBJ2-1, with a weak D call TRBD2 (6 bases). CDR1 and CDR2 from the germline V gene are KGHDR and SFDVKD. Trimming took 3 bases from V and 8 from J, leaving 16 bases between them. This CDR3 has 15 residues.

About this clonotype: A clone one base away is much larger, so this may be a read error. The chain uses TRBV9 and TRBJ1-1; D is undetermined. Germline-derived CDR1 and CDR2 are SGDLS and YYNGEE. The CDR3 consists of 15 residues. The V gene lost 2 bases and the J gene lost 0 bases, with 11 bases spanning the gap. The CDR3 coding sequence is TGTGCCAGCAGCGTCCTTCCAGTCGTGAACACTGAAGCTTTCTTT. Protein sequence: CASSVLPVVNTEAFF.

CDR3 sequence (DNA): TGCAGTGCTAGAGATGGGGCAGGGGGCAGAGAGACCCAGTACTTC. Its protein product is CSARDGAGGRETQYF. The chain is built from TRBV20-1 and TRBJ2-5; 8 bases are shared with TRBD1. Trimming cost V 0 bases and J 4 bases; bases outside gene matches: 7. The germline V gene has CDR1 DFQATT and CDR2 SNEGSKA (reference sequence). The CDR3 runs to 15 residues.

This clonotype was counted at least ten times. The chain joins TRBV9 to TRBJ2-5; no clear D gene. Trimming cost V 0 bases and J 5 bases, with 14 bases left between them. The CDR3 contains 15 residues. The germline V gene has CDR1 SGDLS and CDR2 YYNGEE. CDR3 sequence (DNA): TGTGCCAGCAGCGTAGGGGCTCTGGCGAGGGAGACCCAGTACTTC. As protein: CASSVGALARETQYF.

The V gene is TRBV6-2 or TRBV6-3, the J gene TRBJ2-1; 11 bases align to TRBD1. The CDR3 length is 14 residues. Germline V gene data show CDR1 as MNHEY and CDR2 as SVGEGT. The V and J ends lost 6 bases and 7 bases, in that order; junction bases with no gene match: 5. This chain's CDR3 is CASSGTGGTNEQFF. The CDR3, as DNA: TGTGCCAGCAGCGGGACAGGGGGGACGAATGAGCAGTTCTTC.

The V and J genes are TRBV12-3 or TRBV12-4 and TRBJ2-7; D possibly corresponds to TRBD1 (5 bases). The CDR3 covers 14 residues. Trimming took off 5 bases at V and 0 bases at J, with 11 bases between the two ends. The DNA of the CDR3 is TGTGCCAGCAGTCCAGACAGCTACTCCTACGAGCAGTACTTC. Amino acids: CASSPDSYSYEQYF.

This clonotype was seen a handful of times. This sequence joins TRBV29-1 and TRBJ1-2, with 9 bases that match TRBD1. Trimming removed 4 bases from V and 5 bases from J; junction bases left unmatched: 5. The germline gives CDR1 SQVTM, CDR2 ANQGSEA. The length of the CDR3 is 13 residues. The CDR3 spells CSVGTGAPYGYTF. Here the CDR3 DNA reads TGCAGCGTTGGGACAGGGGCTCCGTATGGCTACACCTTC.

This clonotype has just a few counts. J is TRBJ2-5 and V is TRBV5-1, with D perhaps TRBD2 (6 bases). CDR1 and CDR2 from the germline V gene are SGHRS and YFSETQ. The CDR3 covers 14 residues. Deletions cut 3 bases from V and 5 bases from J, with 14 bases between. The CDR3 is CASSYRLEGETQYF. CDR3 nucleotide sequence: TGCGCCAGCAGCTACCGACTAGAAGGGGAGACCCAGTACTTC.

This clonotype has at least ten counts. The chain has TRBV5-1 and TRBJ2-5; a possible D gene is TRBD2 (5 bases). Germline V gives CDR1 SGHRS, CDR2 YFSETQ. The CDR3 has 15 amino acids. V shed 2 bases and J shed 2 bases, with 13 bases lying between them. This CDR3 is CASSFRTGVQETQYF. CDR3 DNA: TGCGCCAGCAGCTTCCGGACTGGCGTACAAGAGACCCAGTACTTC.

This clonotype was observed a handful of times. The J gene is TRBJ1-4, the V gene TRBV27, with D possibly TRBD1 on 6 matching bases. The CDR3 consists of 15 residues. Deletions cut 3 bases from V and 8 bases from J, with 16 bases between. The V gene's germline CDR1 is MNHEY and CDR2 SMNVEV (reference sequence). The CDR3 DNA reads TGTGCCAGCAGTTTGTCCAGGGGCTGGGGGGAAAAACTGTTTTTT. Translated, it gives CASSLSRGWGEKLFF.

At least ten counts were recorded for this clonotype. The rearrangement joins TRBV4-3 to TRBJ2-2, with 7 bases lining up with TRBD2. The germline gives CDR1 LGHNA, CDR2 YSLEER. V lost 0 bases, J lost 5 bases, and 6 bases stayed unmatched. The CDR3 contains 16 residues. The CDR3 sequence: CASSQDSAGETGELFF. In DNA form, the CDR3 reads TGCGCCAGCAGCCAAGATTCGGCGGGAGAAACCGGGGAGCTGTTTTTT.

This clonotype was detected a few times. V is TRBV12-3 or TRBV12-4 and J is TRBJ2-1; maybe TRBD2 (6 bases). Trimming removed 5 bases from V and 10 bases from J, with 15 bases in between. The CDR3 sequence is 13 residues long. In nucleotides, the CDR3 is TGTGCCAGCAGTAGGATACGGCGGGGAGAGCAGTTCTTC. This encodes CASSRIRRGEQFF.

This rearrangement joins TRBV5-1 to TRBJ2-2, with D possibly being TRBD1 or TRBD2 (6 bases each). V lost 8 bases, J lost 1 base, and 21 bases lay in between. Per germline, CDR1 SGHRS and CDR2 YFSETQ. CDR3 length: 17 residues. Written as DNA, the CDR3 is TGCGCCAGACAGGGACTGACGGGCCGATTGAACACCGGGGAGCTGTTTTTT. Its protein is CARQGLTGRLNTGELFF. Together with reference TRBV5-1 and TRBJ2-2, the CDR3 gives the full variable domain: KAGVTQTPRYLIKTRGQQVTLSCSPISGHRSVSWYQQTPGQGLQFLFEYFSETQRNKGNFPGRFSGRQFSNSRSEMNVSTLELGDSALYLCARQGLTGRLNTGELFFGEGSRLTVL.